These T cell receptor beta chains were read from a single sample in a study of blood T cell repertoires in COVID-19. Sequencing used immunoSEQ multiplex PCR; TCRdb keeps in-frame clones, though not all of them. The table has about 150,000 clones, about four fifths seen once. Sequencing was carried out using peripheral blood. These receptor sequences come from an older woman who had recovered from COVID-19. Both conserved end residues are part of each CDR3. A D gene is named only where the DNA matches it firmly. Rows give clone size only sometimes, using once, few, many, or a class for an expanded clone.

>TRBD2|TRBJ2-2|few|TRBV5-4
TGTGCCAGCAGCTTGGGACTAGCGGGGGCGAACACCGGGGAGCTGTTTTTT
CASSLGLAGANTGELFF
>TRBD1|TRBJ2-1|-|TRBV5-1
TGCGCCAGCAGGCCAGGGACAGGTAATGAGCAGTTCTTC
CASRPGTGNEQFF
>-|TRBJ1-2|-|TRBV10-2
TGCGCCAGCACCCGTGCAGGGATTGTGGATGGCTACACCTTC
CASTRAGIVDGYTF
>TRBD2|TRBJ2-3|-|TRBV7-8
TGTGCCAGCAGCTTAAGGGGTAGCGGGGGCACAGATACGCAGTATTTT
CASSLRGSGGTDTQYF
>-|TRBJ2-1|many|TRBV19
TGTGCCAGTAGTATAGATCTTGCGAAGTTCTTC
CASSIDLAKFF
>-|TRBJ2-1|once|TRBV3-1/TRBV3-2
TGTGCCAGCAGCCAAGCCGATGAGCAGTTCTTC
CASSQADEQFF
>-|TRBJ1-1|-|TRBV19
TGTGCCAGTAGTATGCAGACAGGACCCATGAACACTGAAGCTTTCTTT
CASSMQTGPMNTEAFF
>-|TRBJ2-1|once|TRBV9
TGTGCCAGCAGCGTAGTGTACAGGGCGAAGGATGAGCAGTTCTTC
CASSVVYRAKDEQFF
>TRBD2|TRBJ2-3|-|TRBV10-3
TGTGCCATCAGAGAATCAGCGGGAGGGCCAGATACGCAGTATTTT
CAIRESAGGPDTQYF
>-|TRBJ1-6|-|TRBV18
TGTGCCAGCTCACTCCGGGGTTCGGGGTATAATTCACCCCTCCACTTT
CASSLRGSGYNSPLHF
>-|TRBJ2-6|-|TRBV9
TGTGCCAGCAGCCCGCCAACAGGGAGGGGTGGGGCCAACGTCCTGACTTTC
CASSPPTGRGGANVLTF
>-|TRBJ1-2|-|TRBV9
TGTGCCAGCAGCGAGGGAGGGAGGGCAGGCAACTATGGCTACACCTTC
CASSEGGRAGNYGYTF
>TRBD1|TRBJ1-4|-|TRBV2
TGTGCCAGCAGAGCGGACAGGCACTCAACTAATGAAAAACTGTTTTTT
CASRADRHSTNEKLFF
>-|TRBJ1-5|-|TRBV7-2
TGTGCCAGCAGCGAAGGGGCGGGGCAGCCCCAGCATTTT
CASSEGAGQPQHF
>TRBD2|TRBJ2-7|-|TRBV6-4
TGTGCCAGCAGTGACTCGACTGGTATGGGGACTAGCGGGAGCTCCTACGAGCAGTACTTC
CASSDSTGMGTSGSSYEQYF
>-|TRBJ1-1|-|TRBV5-5
TGTGCCAGCAGCTTGGGTCCGGGAGTGCGCACTGAAGCTTTCTTT
CASSLGPGVRTEAFF
>TRBD2|TRBJ2-7|-|TRBV27
TGTGCCAGCAGGATACGCCGGGACTACTCCTACGAGCAGTACTTC
CASRIRRDYSYEQYF
>TRBD1|TRBJ1-2|-|TRBV20-1
TGCAGTCCACAGGGGCCCCGGAAAGGGACCTTC
CSPQGPRKGTF
>-|TRBJ1-4|-|TRBV19
TGTGCCAGTAGTTTGGAGGACAGTTCGAATGAAAAACTGTTTTTT
CASSLEDSSNEKLFF
>TRBD1|TRBJ1-2|-|TRBV11-2
TGTGCCAGCAGCAACCGGGACAGGGGTAACTATGGCTACACCTTC
CASSNRDRGNYGYTF
>TRBD2|TRBJ2-2|-|TRBV4-1
TGCGCCAGCAGCCAAGTGGGCTTGGGGGCGGGAGGGTGGACCGGGGAGCTGTTTTTT
CASSQVGLGAGGWTGELFF
>-|TRBJ1-1|-|TRBV5-1
TGCGCCAGCAGCTCCACCGGGTCCAACACTGAAGCTTTCTTT
CASSSTGSNTEAFF
>-|TRBJ1-1|-|TRBV13
TGTGCCAGCAGCCCCAGCCTAAGCGGGGGCGCGGACACTGAAGCTTTCTTT
CASSPSLSGGADTEAFF
>-|TRBJ1-1|-|TRBV19
TGTGCCAGCACCCCCTATGGGGGGAGGGACACTGAAGCTTTCTTT
CASTPYGGRDTEAFF
>TRBD2|TRBJ2-2|-|TRBV6-4
TGTGCCAGCAGTGGCCCCCCCGGGACTAGCGGGGGGGCCGGGGAGCTGTTTTTT
CASSGPPGTSGGAGELFF
>-|TRBJ1-5|-|TRBV5-1
TGCGCCAGCAGCTTGAGCCCAGGGAATCAGCCCCAGCATTTT
CASSLSPGNQPQHF
>-|TRBJ1-6|once|TRBV3-1/TRBV3-2
TGTGCCAGCAGCCAAGACGGGGGGCATTATTCACCCCTCCACTTT
CASSQDGGHYSPLHF
>-|TRBJ2-7|-|TRBV18
TGTGCCAGCTCACCAGGCGGGGCGAGCTCCTACGAGCAGTACTTC
CASSPGGASSYEQYF
>TRBD1|TRBJ1-6|once|TRBV18
TGTGCCAGCTCACCCAACAGGGGGCCCTCCTATAATTCACCCCTCCACTTT
CASSPNRGPSYNSPLHF
>-|TRBJ2-7|-|TRBV29-1
TGCAGCGTCGAGGGCTACCGGGCTTACGAGCAGTACTTC
CSVEGYRAYEQYF
>-|TRBJ2-3|-|TRBV6-1
TGTGCCAGCAGTGAAAGTGGGCAGGGGCGCACAGATACGCAGTATTTT
CASSESGQGRTDTQYF
>-|TRBJ2-5|-|TRBV30
TGTGCCTGGAGTGTGGGGCTACTGGAGACCCAGTACTTC
CAWSVGLLETQYF
>-|TRBJ1-6|-|TRBV28
TGTGCCAGCAGTCACCGAACAGGGACCTATAATTCACCCCTCCACTTT
CASSHRTGTYNSPLHF
>TRBD1|TRBJ1-2|-|TRBV12-3/TRBV12-4
TGTGCCAGCAGTTTACAGACAGGGGTGGGCTACACCTTC
CASSLQTGVGYTF
>TRBD1|TRBJ1-5|-|TRBV2
TGTGCCAGCAGTGCCCAGGGGGGCAATCAGCCCCAGCATTTT
CASSAQGGNQPQHF
>TRBD2|TRBJ2-2|-|TRBV7-3
TGTGCCAGCAGCCTGGGACTAGCGGGAGGAACCGGGGAGCTGTTTTTT
CASSLGLAGGTGELFF
>-|TRBJ2-1|few|TRBV7-2
TGTGCCAGCAGCTTGGGCGGGGGCAATGACAATGAGCAGTTCTTC
CASSLGGGNDNEQFF
>-|TRBJ2-2|few|TRBV10-1
TGCGCCAGCAGCCCCGAATGGGCGGGGGCCGGCGAGCTGTTTTTT
CASSPEWAGAGELFF
>-|TRBJ1-5|-|TRBV27
TGTGCCAGCAGCCCGCGGGGGGACAGCAATCAGCCCCAGCATTTT
CASSPRGDSNQPQHF
>-|TRBJ1-4|-|TRBV4-3
TGCGCCAGCAGCCAGGGGAGTGCGAGTGAAAAACTGTTTTTT
CASSQGSASEKLFF
>-|TRBJ1-5|-|TRBV6-5
TGTGCCAGCAGTTACTCCGCGGGTGGGCCAGGCCAGCCCCAGCATTTT
CASSYSAGGPGQPQHF
>-|TRBJ1-2|-|TRBV4-3
TGCGCCAGCAGCCAAGATGCCAGGCTCAACTATGGCTACACCTTC
CASSQDARLNYGYTF